This note documents a single T cell receptor beta chain sequence. The antigen it recognizes is unknown. No base quality values were provided; no much bigger clone lies one nucleotide off. The cohort consisted of 666 healthy bone marrow donors. Cohort members were all nominally healthy when sampled, although unrecorded immune exposures were likely present. CMV serostatus was positive for more than 250 and negative for about 50% of the roughly 700 cohort members, and was not recorded for this donor. A peripheral blood sample was provided by each donor, and peripheral blood mononuclear cells were used for TCR beta sequencing. Genomic DNA was extracted from the blood cell samples with the Qiagen DNeasy Blood Extraction Kit. The library was made by the immunoSEQ multiplex PCR assay. For the multiplex PCR, a mixture combining 60 forward primers for TCR Vbeta segments and 13 reverse primers for TCR Jbeta segments was used. The CDR3 region of rearranged TCR beta genes was amplified from genomic DNA with a multiplex PCR assay. The amplified TCR beta libraries were sequenced on the Illumina HiSeq System as 87-base-pair reads. The authors' analysis ran thus. A later analysis tallied 75 million to 95 million unique TCR beta chains across the 650 to 750 repertoires, and around 9.9 million of those chains were shared by two or more donors. To remove PCR and sequencing errors, raw reads were error-corrected and collapsed into unique sequences using a nearest-neighbor algorithm that merged closely related sequences. CDR3 sequences were aligned to IMGT reference sequences to assign V, D and J gene segments. Each retained sequence needed at least a six-nucleotide match to both a V gene segment and a J gene segment. A rearrangement was called productive if the CDR3 had no stop codons and remained in frame with V and J, and every other rearrangement was called non-productive. Following IMGT convention, CDR3 was defined as the stretch from the second conserved V-encoded cysteine to the conserved J-encoded phenylalanine. The earlier analysis of about 640 of the donors excluded any sequence lacking an unambiguous match to a single V gene segment. An earlier analysis of several hundred of the donors called V segments functional above 56.7% productive rearrangements and segregating when the between-donor standard deviation exceeded 5%. A statistical classification framework was built for diagnosing cytomegalovirus status from the catalog of TCR beta chain sequences. A later analysis assigned V and J genes by comparing TCR nucleotide sequences with IMGT/GENE-DB human TR gene sequences. Using the TCRdist pipeline, a later analysis assigned CDR3 sequences along with most-parsimonious VDJ recombination scenarios. A later analysis defined each TCR beta chain by its CDR3 amino acid sequence plus V-gene family, and excluded reads lacking a unique V-gene family. In a later analysis, several hundred highly shared, low-generation-probability nucleotide sequences were removed to address suspected cross-contamination and a sequencing artifact. For each public chain, a later analysis derived a clonal expansion index from normalized ranks of inferred template counts within each repertoire. In a later analysis, generation probabilities were computed using a VDJ recombination model fitted to out-of-frame rearrangements, and the results were checked against IGoR. A later analysis scored TCR-TCR, TCR-HLA and TCR-CMV co-occurrence with hypergeometric tests, applying a repertoire-size bias correction to TCR pairs. In a later analysis, false discovery rates were estimated by permuting HLA or CMV assignments 20 times. A later analysis grouped co-occurring TCRs with DBSCAN, adding TCRdist sequence similarity when clustering within HLA-allele-positive subsets. For co-occurrence clustering, repertoires with fewer than 30,000 or more than 120,000 public chains were excluded, along with roughly five repertoires with anomalous nucleotide sharing. TCRdb limited this immuneACCESS table to in-frame rearrangements with V and J called. A share of clones is missing; checked studies link under half to unresolved V genes, and the rest is unexplained. That table is the source of V, J and clone size, and D and trimming were worked out from the DNA. The table for this sample lists some 130,000 clones; over 60% of them were counted only once. The ten largest clones represent roughly 3% of the sample.

This sample is drawn from a study of cytomegalovirus exposure and HLA in healthy donors (dated by TCRdb to 2016 to 2017). Notes on the research overall: An earlier analysis of approximately 640 of the donors reported about 250 Gb of sequence data and some 100 million unique TCR beta sequences from about 179 million T cells. Of the 300 to 500 genotyped donors, 80% to 90% were placed in the genetic ancestry cluster associated with self-reported Caucasian donors. Alongside the repertoire data, information on donor age, sex, ethnicity and CMV serostatus was compiled. Several DR-DQ haplotypes were treated as single units for association and clustering because of strong linkage in the cohort. The study aimed to test whether signatures of past pathogen exposure could be identified by cataloging public T cell receptors. An early release that covered fewer than 750 HLA-typed donors contained 300 to 350 gigabases of sequencing data and tens of millions of unique TCR sequences. To study patterns of TCR occurrence, a later analysis re-analyzed previously published TCR beta repertoires from 550 to 800 donors and added high-resolution HLA genotyping. All discovery cohort repertoires had been generated using a single sequencing platform. In an earlier analysis of 500 to 650 of the donors, high-throughput TCR beta sequencing was used to judge whether each TCR beta V gene segment behaved as functional or pseudogenic. Rather than drawing on any new phenotypic data, the later analysis identified candidate immune exposures from TCR beta sequences and the way those sequences occurred across donors. A later genetic analysis took genome-wide SNP genotypes for about 55% of the 666 donors and used that subset as a discovery cohort. High-throughput TCR immunosequencing, statistical association of individual TCRs with disease status, and machine learning were combined to predict cytomegalovirus infection status. HLA typing covered class I and class II loci at four-digit resolution. The number of typed donors differed by locus: about 620-640 for A, B, C, DRB1 and DQB1; 522 for DQA1; some 610 for DPA1; and roughly 470 for DPB1. The study profiled the T cell repertoires of about 640 subjects by immunosequencing and related them to cytomegalovirus serostatus. Among around 400 genotyped donors of the cohort, an average of around 240,000 unique TCR beta nucleotide sequences was sequenced per donor, of which about 18% were non-productive. Along with the approximately 700-subject first cohort, a separate validation cohort of around 120 different subjects was used.

The germline V gene specifies LGHNA as CDR1 and YSLEER as CDR2. The CDR3 spans 17 residues, from the cysteine through the phenylalanine. Only the CDR3 portion is preserved as DNA: 51 bases, with reading frame beginning at the first base. V loses 0 bases, J loses 3 bases, and the germline ends lie 17 bases apart. What the work shows at the level of the full study, not this receptor alone: A total of around 150 TCR beta chains were listed by the study as associated with cytomegalovirus. In this cohort, only TCR beta chains were sequenced, and detectable features were limited by the absence of alpha or paired-chain data. In vitro tests confirmed that a few of the cytomegalovirus-associated TCR beta chains recognize cytomegalovirus antigens. Assigning TCR associations to individual alleles was difficult when HLA alleles, especially DR and DQ, strongly co-occurred. The earlier analysis of almost 600 of the donors excluded fewer than 20 rarely observed V segments, including chromosome 9 orphons, because counts were too low. A later analysis associated 15,000 to 20,000 TCR beta sequences with specific HLA alleles at a false discovery rate of 0.05. In an earlier analysis of fewer than 750 of the donors, most TCR beta V segments were observed in productive rearrangements about 90% or about 30% of the time, broadly matching IMGT annotations. Compared with equally common non-associated chains, HLA-associated TCR beta chains in a later analysis were more clonally expanded and had lower generation probabilities. Cytomegalovirus status was reported to be diagnosed by the classifier with high specificity and sensitivity in both the original and validation cohorts. In a later genetic analysis, a missense DCLRE1C variant was associated with V-gene and J-gene trimming of TCR beta chains, and the association was replicated in an independent cohort. A further reported finding was that TCR beta sequences accurately predicted the HLA-A and HLA-B alleles for most subjects in the first cohort. Most CMV-associated TCR beta chains appeared to be HLA-restricted in a later analysis, and the HLA associations seemed to be driven largely by CMV exposure. Compared with the roughly 700-donor mean, donors in an Asian-associated ancestry cluster had fewer N-insertions in productive TCRs, according to a later genetic analysis. Roughly uniform sequencing depth across donors was assumed in presence/absence analyses, although this assumption may not hold. Some IMGT-functional V segments, including TRBV6-2 and TRBV6-3, could not be distinguished by the 87-base-pair reads and were therefore excluded. It was suggested by the authors that the approach could potentially be generalized to other disease states and immunological phenotypes. Correlated functional status among segregating V segments might reflect linkage disequilibrium, but an unknown experimental factor could not be ruled out. Most TCR sequences were observed very rarely across donors, whereas some public TCRs were present in many individuals. According to a later analysis, TCR association rates differed among HLA loci, with DRB1 alleles showing the most associated TCRs and HLA-C alleles showing the fewest. The sequencing pipeline was judged likely to have produced a cluster of highly shared sequence variants as a technical artifact. The only immune exposure information available for the cohort was CMV serostatus. Because HLA typing was missing for some donors at each locus, association tests included only the typed subset. According to a later analysis, parvovirus B19, influenza, CMV and Epstein-Barr virus appeared linked to several top co-occurrence clusters.

Recombination connected TRBV4-3 to TRBJ1-2; TRBD1 is perhaps the D gene, given 6 matching bases. The specimen sequenced was PBMCs. The origin of this receptor is a human donor in good health. Here is the DNA: TGCGCCAGCAGCCAAGACGCCTCCAGGGGACAAGACTATGGCTACACCTTC. It codes for CASSQDASRGQDYGYTF.